This TCR beta chain is drawn from a study of cytomegalovirus exposure and HLA in healthy donors. Points from the study as a whole: Most TCR sequences showed up rarely, but some public TCRs showed up in many donors. It was reported in a later analysis that an Asian-associated ancestry cluster showed fewer N-insertions than the approximately 700-donor mean. Later analysis showed TCR association rates varying by HLA locus, highest for DRB1 and lowest for HLA-C.

Regarding this clone: Its target is not known.

Primers included in the PCR were 60 Vbeta and 13 Jbeta primers. Clones were sequenced by immunoSEQ multiplex PCR, and TCRdb holds only the in-frame ones, with some missing. Of around 90,000 clones listed, 70% to 80% are singletons. The sequence derives from a man aged 25 to 40 in good health and CMV-seronegative. The sample taken for sequencing was PBMCs.

CDR3 region: CARRGIKYGYTF. The DNA for the CDR3 is TGTGCCCGCCGAGGAATAAAGTATGGCTACACCTTC. This chain connects TRBV5-3 to TRBJ1-2; the D is unclear. TRBV5-3 is given ORF status, its function remaining uncertain. This CDR3 is 12 amino acids long. Trimming pared 10 bases from V and 5 bases from J, leaving 15 bases between.